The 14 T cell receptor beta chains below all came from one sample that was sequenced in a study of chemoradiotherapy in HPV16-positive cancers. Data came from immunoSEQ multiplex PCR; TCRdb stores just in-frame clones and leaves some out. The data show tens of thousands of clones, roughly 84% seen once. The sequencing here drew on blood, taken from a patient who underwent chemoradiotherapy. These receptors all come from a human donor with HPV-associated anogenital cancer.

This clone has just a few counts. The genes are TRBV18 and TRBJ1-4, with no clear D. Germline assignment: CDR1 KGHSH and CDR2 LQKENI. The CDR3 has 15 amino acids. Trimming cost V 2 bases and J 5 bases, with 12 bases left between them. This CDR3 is CASSPDTLANEKLFF. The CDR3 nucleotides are TGTGCCAGCTCACCAGACACGCTGGCGAATGAAAAACTGTTTTTT.

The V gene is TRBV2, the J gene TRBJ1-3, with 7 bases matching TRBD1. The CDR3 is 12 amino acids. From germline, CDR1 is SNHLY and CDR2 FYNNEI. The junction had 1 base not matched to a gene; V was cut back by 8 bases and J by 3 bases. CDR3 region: CASGTDGNTIYF. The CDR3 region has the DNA TGTGCCAGCGGGACAGATGGAAACACCATATATTTT.

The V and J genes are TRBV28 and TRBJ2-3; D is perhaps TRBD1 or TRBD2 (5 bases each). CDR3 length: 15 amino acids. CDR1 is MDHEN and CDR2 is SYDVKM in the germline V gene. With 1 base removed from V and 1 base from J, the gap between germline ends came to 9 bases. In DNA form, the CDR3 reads TGTGCCAGCAGTTTATCTGGGGACCGCACAGATACGCAGTATTTT. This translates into CASSLSGDRTDTQYF.

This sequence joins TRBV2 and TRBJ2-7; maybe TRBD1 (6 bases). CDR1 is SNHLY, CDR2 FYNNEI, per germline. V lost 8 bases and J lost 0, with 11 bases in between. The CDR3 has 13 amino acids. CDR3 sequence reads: CASHRAPSYEQYF. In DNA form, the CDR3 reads TGTGCCAGCCACAGGGCCCCCTCCTACGAGCAGTACTTC.

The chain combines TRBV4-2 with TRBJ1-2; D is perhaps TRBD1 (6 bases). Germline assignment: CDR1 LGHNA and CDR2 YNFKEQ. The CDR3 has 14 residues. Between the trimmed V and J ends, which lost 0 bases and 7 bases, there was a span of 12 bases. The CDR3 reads CASSQDLLGGGYTF. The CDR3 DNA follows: TGTGCCAGCAGCCAAGATCTGCTAGGGGGTGGCTACACCTTC.

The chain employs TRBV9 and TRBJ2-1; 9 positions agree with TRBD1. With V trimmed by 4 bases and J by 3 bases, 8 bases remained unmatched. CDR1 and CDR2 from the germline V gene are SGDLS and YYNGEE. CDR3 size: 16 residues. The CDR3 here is CASSKGTGPNYNEQFF. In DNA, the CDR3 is TGTGCCAGCAGCAAAGGGACAGGGCCCAACTACAATGAGCAGTTCTTC.

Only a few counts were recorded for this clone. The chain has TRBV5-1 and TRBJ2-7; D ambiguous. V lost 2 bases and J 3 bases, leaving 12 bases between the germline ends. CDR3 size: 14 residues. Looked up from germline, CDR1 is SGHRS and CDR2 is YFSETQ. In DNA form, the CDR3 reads TGCGCCAGCAGCTTCGCCGCCGTCTTCTACGAGCAGTACTTC. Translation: CASSFAAVFYEQYF.

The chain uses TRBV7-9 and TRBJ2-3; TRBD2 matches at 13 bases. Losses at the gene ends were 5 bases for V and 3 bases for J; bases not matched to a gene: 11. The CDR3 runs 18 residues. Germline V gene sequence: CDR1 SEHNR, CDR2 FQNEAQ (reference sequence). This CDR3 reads CASSRNLGGLAGTDTQYF. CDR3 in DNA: TGTGCCAGCAGCAGAAACCTCGGGGGACTAGCGGGGACAGATACGCAGTATTTT.

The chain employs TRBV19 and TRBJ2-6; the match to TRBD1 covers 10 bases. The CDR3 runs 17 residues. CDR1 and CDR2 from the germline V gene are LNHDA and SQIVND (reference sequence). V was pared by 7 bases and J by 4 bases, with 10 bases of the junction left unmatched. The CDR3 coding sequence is TGTGCCAGTAATGCCGGGACAGGGGCGAGGGGGGCCAACGTCCTGACTTTC. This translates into CASNAGTGARGANVLTF.

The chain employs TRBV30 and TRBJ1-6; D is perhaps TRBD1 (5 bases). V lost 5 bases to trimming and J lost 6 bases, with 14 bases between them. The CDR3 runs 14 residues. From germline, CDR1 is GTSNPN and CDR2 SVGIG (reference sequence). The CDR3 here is CAWAAGMSNSPLHF. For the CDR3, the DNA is TGTGCCTGGGCGGCAGGGATGTCTAATTCACCCCTCCACTTT.

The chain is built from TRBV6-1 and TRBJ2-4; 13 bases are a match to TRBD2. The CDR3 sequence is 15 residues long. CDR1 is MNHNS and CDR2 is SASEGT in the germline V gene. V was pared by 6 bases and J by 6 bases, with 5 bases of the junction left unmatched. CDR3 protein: CASSQGTSGANIQYF. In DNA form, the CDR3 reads TGTGCCAGCAGCCAAGGGACTAGCGGGGCAAACATTCAGTACTTC.

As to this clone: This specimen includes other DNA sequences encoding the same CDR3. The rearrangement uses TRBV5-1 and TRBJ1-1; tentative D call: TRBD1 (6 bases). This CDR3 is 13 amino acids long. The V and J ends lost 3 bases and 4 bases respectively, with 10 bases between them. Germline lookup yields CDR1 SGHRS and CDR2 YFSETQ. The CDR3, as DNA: TGCGCCAGCAGCTCGCTACAGGGCACTGAAGCTTTCTTT. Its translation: CASSSLQGTEAFF.

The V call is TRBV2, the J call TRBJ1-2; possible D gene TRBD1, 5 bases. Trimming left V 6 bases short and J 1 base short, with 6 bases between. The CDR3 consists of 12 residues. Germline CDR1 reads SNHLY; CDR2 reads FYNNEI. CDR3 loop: CASRGDNYGYTF. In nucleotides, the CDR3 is TGTGCCAGCAGGGGGGATAACTATGGCTACACCTTC.

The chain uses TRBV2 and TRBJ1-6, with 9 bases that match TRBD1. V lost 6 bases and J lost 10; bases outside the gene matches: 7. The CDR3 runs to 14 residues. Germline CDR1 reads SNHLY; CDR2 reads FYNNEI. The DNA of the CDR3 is TGTGCCAGCAGATGGGACAGGGAAGGGTCACCCCTCCACTTT. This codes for CASRWDREGSPLHF.